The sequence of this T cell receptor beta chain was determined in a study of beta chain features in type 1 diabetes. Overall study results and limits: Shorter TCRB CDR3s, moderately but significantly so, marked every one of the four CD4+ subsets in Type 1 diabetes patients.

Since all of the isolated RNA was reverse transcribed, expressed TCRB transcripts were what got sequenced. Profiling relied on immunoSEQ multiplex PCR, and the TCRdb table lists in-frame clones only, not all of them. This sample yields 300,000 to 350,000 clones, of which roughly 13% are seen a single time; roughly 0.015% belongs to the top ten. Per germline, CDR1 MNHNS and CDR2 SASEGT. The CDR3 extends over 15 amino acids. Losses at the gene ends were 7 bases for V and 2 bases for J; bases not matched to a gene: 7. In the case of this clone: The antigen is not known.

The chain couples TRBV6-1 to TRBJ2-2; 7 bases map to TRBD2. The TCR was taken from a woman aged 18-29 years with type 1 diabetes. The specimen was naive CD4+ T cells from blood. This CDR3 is CASKASGGNTGELFF. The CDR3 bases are TGTGCCAGCAAGGCTAGCGGAGGAAACACCGGGGAGCTGTTTTTT.